The following is a TCR beta chain sequence with its context. The antigen remains undetermined. The data were taken from a study of OX40 agonist ivuxolimab in advanced cancers. Only in-frame clones appear in the TCRdb table, and some are missing; sequencing was by immunoSEQ multiplex PCR. Of roughly 35,000 clones in the sample, about 88% were seen once. V lost 5 bases, J lost 1 base, and 2 bases lay in between. Germline CDR1 and CDR2: SGHAT and FQNNGV. CDR3 length: 12 amino acids. Study observations and caveats: CD4+ T cells averaged fewer expanded clones than CD8+ T cells.

The V call is TRBV11-2, the J call TRBJ2-2; D is unresolved. The receptor was isolated from an adult with an advanced solid tumor such as melanoma, head and neck, liver or kidney cancer. Sequenced material: CD4+ or CD8+ T cells sorted from blood, taken in a trial of the OX40 agonist ivuxolimab. CDR3 residues: CASSRNTGELFF. CDR3 nucleotides: TGTGCCAGCAGCCGGAACACCGGGGAGCTGTTTTTT.